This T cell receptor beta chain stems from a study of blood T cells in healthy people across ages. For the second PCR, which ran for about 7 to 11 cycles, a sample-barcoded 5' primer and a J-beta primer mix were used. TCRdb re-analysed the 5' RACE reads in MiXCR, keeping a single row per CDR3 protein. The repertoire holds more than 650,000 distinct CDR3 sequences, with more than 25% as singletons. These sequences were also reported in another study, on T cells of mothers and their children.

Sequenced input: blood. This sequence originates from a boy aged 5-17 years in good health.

CDR3 sequence reads: CAWSSQDSYEQYF. As DNA, the CDR3 is TGTGCCTGGAGTTCACAGGACTCCTACGAGCAGTACTTC. The chain combines TRBV30 with TRBJ2-7; D perhaps matches TRBD1 (5 bases). Germline V lookup: CDR1 GTSNPN, CDR2 SVGIG (reference sequence). The CDR3 is made up of 13 amino acids. Trimming shortened V by 2 bases and J by 0 bases, and 8 bases separated the two germline ends. Combining the CDR3 with reference TRBV30 and TRBJ2-7 gives the whole variable domain SQTIHQWPATLVQPVGSPLSLECTVEGTSNPNLYWYRQAAGRGLQLLFYSVGIGQISSEVPQNLSASRPQDRQFILSSKKLLLSDSGFYLCAWSSQDSYEQYFGPGTRLTVT.